What follows is one T cell receptor (beta chain) and its context. Antigen: not known. This entry comes from a study of OX40 agonist ivuxolimab in advanced cancers. About the study: Hepatocellular carcinoma, melanoma, renal cell or head and neck cancer occurred in dose-escalation patients. Study results and caveats: At 0.1 to 3.0 mg/kg, CD4+ and CD8+ blood T cells expanded clonally by week 6.

The CDR3 has 15 residues. Trimming took 4 bases from V and 3 from J, leaving 15 bases between them. The germline gives CDR1 MNHEY, CDR2 SVGAGI. The repertoire was sequenced with immunoSEQ multiplex PCR; TCRdb's copy has only in-frame clones and lacks some. There are approximately 90,000 clones in the sample; nearly 90% occur only once, and 0.25% to 0.35% lies in the top ten. The receptor was derived from an adult with an advanced solid tumor such as melanoma, head and neck, liver or kidney cancer. The chain carries TRBV6-5 and TRBJ1-2; D may be TRBD1 (6 bases). Sequences were derived from CD4+ or CD8+ T cells sorted from blood, sampled in a trial of the OX40 agonist ivuxolimab. Written as DNA, the CDR3 is TGTGCCAGCAGTTCCTGGGGAGGGGGAGACTATGGCTACACCTTC. Amino acids: CASSSWGGGDYGYTF.